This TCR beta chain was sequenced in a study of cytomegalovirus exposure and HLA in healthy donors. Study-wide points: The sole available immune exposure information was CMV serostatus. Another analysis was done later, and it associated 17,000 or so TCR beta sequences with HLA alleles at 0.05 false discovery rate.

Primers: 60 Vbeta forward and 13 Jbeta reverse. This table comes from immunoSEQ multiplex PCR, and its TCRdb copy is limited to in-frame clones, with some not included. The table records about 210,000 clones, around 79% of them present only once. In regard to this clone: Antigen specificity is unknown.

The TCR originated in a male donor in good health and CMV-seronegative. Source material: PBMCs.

CDR3 region: CASRASVYNSPLHF. In nucleotides, the CDR3 is TGTGCCAGTAGAGCCTCCGTCTATAATTCACCCCTCCACTTT. The V call is TRBV19, the J call TRBJ1-6; no definite D call. The CDR3 totals 14 residues. Deletions cut 6 bases from V and 3 bases from J, with 9 bases between. CDR1 is LNHDA, CDR2 SQIVND, per germline (reference sequence).